This passage covers 24 T cell receptor beta chains from one sample sequenced in a study of cytomegalovirus exposure and HLA in healthy donors. 13 Jbeta primers and 60 Vbeta primers were used for the PCR. TCRdb keeps only in-frame clones here, not all; method: immunoSEQ multiplex PCR. This sample has 37,000 or so clones; 81% occur once, and the top ten carry approximately 8.5%. The sample was PBMCs. The receptors were sampled from a woman aged 40-49 years in good health and CMV-seronegative.

V is TRBV7-9 and J is TRBJ2-3, with 7 positions matching TRBD2. The CDR3 covers 17 residues. With V trimmed by 3 bases and J by 1 base, 10 bases remained unmatched. CDR1 is SEHNR and CDR2 is FQNEAQ in the germline V gene (reference sequence). The CDR3: CASSFAGGGWGTDTQYF. CDR3 in DNA: TGTGCCAGCAGCTTTGCTGGGGGGGGTTGGGGCACAGATACGCAGTATTTT.

The rearrangement uses TRBV4-3 and TRBJ2-2, with 8 bases fitting TRBD2. This CDR3 comprises 14 residues. The germline V gene encodes CDR1 LGHNA and CDR2 YSLEER. V shed 4 bases, J shed 7 bases, and the junction held 5 bases outside the gene matches. CDR3 nucleotide sequence: TGCGCCAGCAGCCTTCTGACTAGCGTCGGGGAGCTGTTTTTT. Amino acid sequence: CASSLLTSVGELFF.

The V and J genes are TRBV6-5 and TRBJ1-2; no firm D call. This CDR3 is built from 13 residues. V was clipped by 5 bases and J by 4 bases, with 11 bases between them. Per the germline V gene, CDR1 is MNHEY and CDR2 is SVGAGI. Written as DNA, the CDR3 is TGTGCCAGCAGTACCGCGGGTTCCTATGGCTACACCTTC. This gives the protein CASSTAGSYGYTF.

The chain employs TRBV4-2 and TRBJ2-2; 9 bases are a match to TRBD2. The J segment lost 1 base and the V segment lost 4 bases, leaving 7 bases of the junction unmatched. The CDR3 is 17 amino acids. The germline CDR1 and CDR2 sequences are LGHNA and YNFKEQ. CDR3 bases: TGTGCCAGCAGCCTACAGGATAGCGGGGGGAACACCGGGGAGCTGTTTTTT. Translating it yields CASSLQDSGGNTGELFF.

This sequence joins TRBV6-5 and TRBJ1-2; weak D call: TRBD1 (5 bases). Looked up from germline, CDR1 is MNHEY and CDR2 is SVGAGI. The length of the CDR3 is 15 residues. V lost 0 bases to trimming and J lost 0 bases, with 8 bases between them. The CDR3: CASSYSTAPNYGYTF. The CDR3 DNA is TGTGCCAGCAGTTACTCGACAGCCCCTAACTATGGCTACACCTTC.

This chain joins TRBV7-9 and TRBJ2-3; 9 nucleotides line up with TRBD2. This CDR3 is 17 amino acids long. The J segment lost 5 bases and the V segment lost 0 bases, leaving 9 bases of the junction unmatched. Germline V gene lookup returns CDR1 SEHNR and CDR2 FQNEAQ (reference sequence). CDR3 nucleotide sequence: TGTGCCAGCAGCTTAGCAGGTGCTAGCGGGGCAGGAGATACGCAGTATTTT. This sequence encodes CASSLAGASGAGDTQYF.

This clone was seen just once. The J gene is TRBJ2-7, the V gene TRBV19; TRBD1 agrees at 10 bases. With 5 bases clipped from V and 0 bases from J, the junction kept 13 bases outside the gene matches. In germline, CDR1 is LNHDA, CDR2 SQIVND (reference sequence). The CDR3 runs 18 residues. CDR3 coding DNA: TGTGCCAGTAGTTGTACTTACCGGGACAGGGGATACTCCTACGAGCAGTACGTC. This gives the protein CASSCTYRDRGYSYEQYV.

This chain connects TRBV7-3 to TRBJ2-2, with D possibly TRBD2 on 5 matching bases. V lost 5 bases and J lost 4, with 8 bases in between. The germline gives CDR1 SGHTA, CDR2 FQGTGA. The CDR3 runs 13 residues. The CDR3 coding sequence is TGTGCCAGCAGCCGAGGGAGCACCGGGGAGCTGTTTTTT. It codes for CASSRGSTGELFF.

This clone was seen more than once but under ten times. The J gene is TRBJ1-4, the V gene TRBV5-1; D unclear. V was cut by 0 bases and J by 8 bases, with 11 bases left in between. Germline assignment: CDR1 SGHRS and CDR2 YFSETQ. The CDR3 has 14 amino acids. The CDR3 is CASSLDEFKEKLFF. In DNA, the CDR3 is TGCGCCAGCAGCTTGGATGAGTTTAAAGAAAAACTGTTTTTT.

V gene TRBV5-8 combines with J gene TRBJ1-2; D may be TRBD1 (5 bases). The CDR3 has 14 amino acids. The V gene lost 4 bases and the J gene lost 9 bases, with 19 bases spanning the gap. CDR1 SGHTS and CDR2 YDEGEE come from the germline V gene. For the CDR3, the DNA is TGTGCCAGCAGCCTTGGGGCCCAGTCCTTTCGCTACACCTTC. It yields the protein CASSLGAQSFRYTF.

Comments on this clone: The same CDR3 arises from other DNA sequences in this sample as well. V is TRBV5-1 and J is TRBJ2-3; D is possibly TRBD1 (5 bases). The CDR3 extends over 16 amino acids. Germline assignment: CDR1 SGHRS and CDR2 YFSETQ. The V gene lost 1 base and the J gene lost 3 bases, with 15 bases spanning the gap. The CDR3 sequence is CASSLRTNLGTDTQYF. The CDR3 nucleotides read TGCGCCAGCAGCTTGAGGACAAATTTGGGTACAGATACGCAGTATTTT.

The chain uses TRBV2 and TRBJ2-5; TRBD2 agrees at 10 bases. Trimming took 2 bases from V and 2 from J; bases not matched to a gene: 2. The CDR3 is made up of 15 amino acids. Per the germline V gene, CDR1 is SNHLY and CDR2 is FYNNEI. CDR3 in DNA: TGTGCCAGCAGTGAACTAGCGGGGGTACAAGAGACCCAGTACTTC. Protein product: CASSELAGVQETQYF.

The chain recombines TRBV6-5 with TRBJ1-6; 9 bases align to TRBD1. There are 14 residues in the CDR3. The V segment lost 9 bases and the J segment 7 bases; nucleotides outside the gene matches: 7. The V gene's germline CDR1 is MNHEY and CDR2 SVGAGI. CDR3 coding DNA: TGTGCCAGTACAGGGGGCGATATCAATTCACCCCTCCACTTT. It encodes CASTGGDINSPLHF.

The V call is TRBV28, the J call TRBJ1-2; D is ambiguous. CDR3 length: 15 residues. V lost 6 bases and J 0 bases, leaving 14 bases between the germline ends. Germline V gives CDR1 MDHEN, CDR2 SYDVKM. The CDR3 spells CASSLLTEANYGYTF. CDR3 coding DNA: TGTGCCAGCAGCCTCCTCACGGAGGCTAACTATGGCTACACCTTC.

With respect to this clone: One end of the junction fails to match germline, which may point to a read error. CDR3 in DNA: TGTGCCGGCAGCGTATGGGGGGGACAAGAGACCCAGTACTTC. This translates into CAGSVWGGQETQYF. This chain connects TRBV9 to TRBJ2-5, with 7 bases that match TRBD2. This CDR3 is built from 14 residues. Germline V lookup: CDR1 SGDLS, CDR2 YYNGEE.

The chain is built from TRBV27 and TRBJ1-6; weak D call: TRBD1 (6 bases). Trimming pared 5 bases from V and 7 bases from J, leaving 15 bases between. CDR1 is MNHEY, CDR2 SMNVEV, per germline (reference sequence). The CDR3 loop spans 15 amino acids. The CDR3 sequence is CASSKTGPGNSPLHF. The CDR3 region has the DNA TGTGCCAGCAGTAAAACAGGGCCTGGGAATTCACCCCTCCACTTT.

The chain combines TRBV9 with TRBJ1-2, with D tentatively TRBD1 (6 bases). The CDR3 consists of 13 residues. V dropped 3 bases and J dropped 5 bases, with 11 bases sitting between them. Germline CDR1 reads SGDLS; CDR2 reads YYNGEE. In nucleotides, the CDR3 is TGTGCCAGCAGCGCAGGGGAGAATTATGGCTACACCTTC. Translating it yields CASSAGENYGYTF.

This chain joins TRBV4-1 and TRBJ2-3; 8 nucleotides match TRBD2. Per germline, CDR1 MGHRA and CDR2 YSYEKL. This CDR3 is 18 amino acids long. J was trimmed by 4 bases and V by 1 base; bases with no gene match: 13. CDR3 residues: CASSQGGLVILGADTQYF. CDR3 bases: TGCGCCAGCAGCCAAGGGGGACTAGTAATTTTAGGGGCAGATACGCAGTATTTT.

The V call is TRBV9, the J call TRBJ1-5, with TRBD1 as a possible D gene (5 bases). The germline gives CDR1 SGDLS, CDR2 YYNGEE. This CDR3 is 15 amino acids long. V shed 4 bases and J shed 3 bases, with 14 bases lying between them. CDR3 region: CASSLTDLSNQPQHF. The DNA for the CDR3 is TGTGCCAGCAGCTTGACAGATCTTTCCAATCAGCCCCAGCATTTT.

This chain joins TRBV4-1 and TRBJ2-3; D might be TRBD2 (5 bases). V lost 2 bases and J lost 3, with 9 bases in between. Germline CDR1 reads MGHRA; CDR2 reads YSYEKL. The CDR3 spans 14 residues. This CDR3 reads CASSQLEGTDTQYF. In DNA, the CDR3 is TGCGCCAGCAGCCAACTAGAGGGAACAGATACGCAGTATTTT.

The chain is built from TRBV7-2 and TRBJ1-4; tentative D call: TRBD1 (6 bases). The CDR3 length is 15 residues. The ends were cut back, 1 base at V and 2 bases at J, with 8 bases in the middle. Per germline, CDR1 SGHTA and CDR2 FQGNSA. Here the CDR3 reads CASSLDQGTNEKLFF. The CDR3 DNA reads TGTGCCAGCAGCTTAGACCAGGGGACTAATGAAAAACTGTTTTTT.

The V and J genes are TRBV5-1 and TRBJ2-5, with 9 bases matching TRBD2. Trimming cost V 4 bases and J 5 bases; bases outside gene matches: 12. The CDR3 has 16 amino acids. CDR1 SGHRS and CDR2 YFSETQ come from the germline V gene. This CDR3 is CASSLRGLATGETQYF. DNA of the CDR3: TGCGCCAGCAGCCTAAGGGGACTAGCCACAGGGGAGACCCAGTACTTC.

The chain carries TRBV5-6 and TRBJ2-5; D perhaps matches TRBD2 (6 bases). This CDR3 is built from 15 residues. CDR1 is SGHDT and CDR2 is YYEEEE in the germline V gene. The V and J ends lost 1 base and 0 bases respectively, with 10 bases between them. The CDR3 is CASSLWGVHQETQYF. CDR3 nucleotide sequence: TGTGCCAGCAGCTTGTGGGGGGTCCACCAAGAGACCCAGTACTTC. The entire variable domain, with the rest obtained from reference TRBV5-6 and TRBJ2-5, is as follows: DAGVTQSPTHLIKTRGQQVTLRCSPKSGHDTVSWYQQALGQGPQFIFQYYEEEERQRGNFPDRFSGHQFPNYSSELNVNALLLGDSALYLCASSLWGVHQETQYFGPGTRLLVL.

This clone appeared a single time. The chain carries TRBV4-2 and TRBJ2-3, with D maybe TRBD2 (6 bases). CDR3 length: 14 residues. Trimming took 4 bases from V and 0 from J, leaving 8 bases between them. Germline-derived CDR1 and CDR2 are LGHNA and YNFKEQ. Written as DNA, the CDR3 is TGTGCCAGCAGCCCGGGGACTAGCACAGATACGCAGTATTTT. It yields the protein CASSPGTSTDTQYF.